This TCR beta chain was obtained from a study of T cell changes during pregnancy in multiple sclerosis. Trimming removed 4 bases at V and 2 bases at J, with 18 bases between. Germline CDR1 MNHNS, CDR2 SASEGT. The CDR3 consists of 18 residues. Only in-frame clones appear in the TCRdb table, and some are missing; sequencing was by immunoSEQ multiplex PCR. The data show about 22,000 clones, 91% seen once. The rearrangement links TRBV6-1 to TRBJ1-6, with D possibly matching TRBD1 (6 bases). This clonotype was obtained from a female donor in good health, enrolled as a control in a pregnancy study. Here the sequenced sample was CD4+ T cells from peripheral blood mononuclear cells, taken in the third trimester of pregnancy. The chain's CDR3 is CASSGIYRVSAYNSPLHF. CDR3 DNA sequence: TGTGCCAGCAGTGGGATTTACAGGGTATCGGCCTATAATTCACCCCTCCACTTT.